Here is one TCR beta chain with its context. TCRdb keeps only in-frame clones here, not all; method: immunoSEQ multiplex PCR. This sample has tens of thousands of clones, with around four fifths found just once. This entry comes from a study of blood T cell repertoires in COVID-19. Study as a whole: Donors in the United States, Italy and Spain gave samples during acute or convalescent COVID-19.

With 0 bases clipped from V and 4 bases from J, the junction kept 9 bases outside the gene matches. This CDR3 is built from 16 residues. The germline CDR1 and CDR2 sequences are MGHRA and YSYEKL. This chain links TRBV4-1 with TRBJ2-7; 7 bases align to TRBD1. This sequence was found in a man between 65 and 79 years old with acute or convalescent COVID-19. Sequenced input: peripheral blood. CDR3 DNA: TGCGCCAGCAGCCAAGATATTTACAGGGGATTATACGAGCAGTACTTC. It translates to CASSQDIYRGLYEQYF.